The TCR beta chain described here comes from a study of blood T cells in healthy people across ages. Findings and caveats of the study: Diversity of TCR beta per million T cells declined in a roughly linear way with age.

This CDR3 is built from 13 residues. Germline-derived CDR1 and CDR2 are ENHRY and SYGVKD. V lost 10 bases and J lost 4; bases outside the gene matches: 6. Combining a sample-barcoded 5' primer with a J-beta primer mix, a second PCR ran for 7 to 11 cycles. Researchers report that a template-switch adaptor with 12 random nucleotides tagged each cDNA molecule. In TCRdb, the 5' RACE reads were re-called with MiXCR into one record per CDR3 protein. Among about 1.4 million distinct CDR3 sequences listed, 59% were seen once. With respect to this clonotype: The antigen is not known.

The sequence derives from a man younger than 35 in good health. Specimen: blood. The chain joins TRBV10-3 to TRBJ2-5; TRBD2 agrees at 10 bases. The CDR3 protein is CATSGGAPETQYF. For the CDR3, the DNA is TGTGCCACGAGCGGGGGGGCCCCAGAGACCCAGTACTTC.